This is a list of T cell receptor beta chains from one sample in a study of Tregs in tolerant kidney transplant recipients. Profiled with immunoSEQ multiplex PCR; TCRdb holds only in-frame clones, not every one. The data show about 69,000 clones, about 89% seen once. Sequencing was performed on CD4+ T cells from blood, taken before the transplant. Receptors were obtained from a human donor who received a combined kidney and bone marrow transplant. Each CDR3 is given with its conserved first and last residue. The D gene is left open where the match is weak. Rows give clone size only sometimes, using once, few, many, or a class for an expanded clone.

>few|TRBV5-8|TRBJ1-1|.
CASSLFRRNTEAFF
TGTGCCAGCAGCTTATTTAGGAGAAACACTGAAGCTTTCTTT
>.|TRBV2|TRBJ2-4|.
CASSDRDKGLAKNIQYF
TGTGCCAGCAGTGATCGGGACAAAGGCCTAGCCAAAAACATTCAGTACTTC
>.|TRBV5-1|TRBJ2-2|TRBD1
CASEKGQGSGELFF
TGCGCCAGCGAAAAGGGACAGGGGTCCGGGGAGCTGTTTTTT
>.|TRBV5-6|TRBJ1-1|TRBD1
CASSFPQGRNTEAFF
TGTGCCAGCAGCTTTCCACAGGGGAGGAACACTGAAGCTTTCTTT
>.|TRBV4-1|TRBJ2-5|TRBD2
CASSQGTSGRETQYF
TGCGCCAGCAGCCAGGGGACTAGCGGGAGGGAGACCCAGTACTTC
>.|TRBV5-1|TRBJ2-5|.
CASSPSVRAEETQYF
TGCGCCAGCAGCCCATCCGTCAGGGCTGAAGAGACCCAGTACTTC
>.|TRBV28|TRBJ2-2|TRBD1
CASSFGQGDTGELFF
TGTGCCAGCAGCTTTGGACAGGGGGACACCGGGGAGCTGTTTTTT
>.|TRBV28|TRBJ1-1|TRBD1
CASSWAGGLNTEAFF
TGTGCCAGCAGTTGGGCAGGGGGGTTGAACACTGAAGCTTTCTTT
>.|TRBV7-9|TRBJ2-5|TRBD2
CASSSGRTSGQETQYF
TGTGCCAGCAGCTCTGGACGGACTAGCGGACAAGAGACCCAGTACTTC
>.|TRBV11-2|TRBJ1-2|.
CASSLRRLGDYGYTF
TGTGCCAGCAGCTTAAGGCGGTTGGGAGACTATGGCTACACCTTC
>.|TRBV6-5|TRBJ2-1|TRBD2
CASSFPGLAGYNEQFF
TGTGCCAGCAGTTTCCCGGGACTAGCGGGATACAATGAGCAGTTCTTC
>.|TRBV5-1|TRBJ2-1|.
CASSPGTYNEQFF
TGCGCCAGCAGCCCCGGGACCTACAATGAGCAGTTCTTC
>.|TRBV7-2|TRBJ2-7|TRBD2
CASSLLSSGSSYEQYF
TGTGCCAGCAGCTTACTGTCTAGCGGGAGCTCCTACGAGCAGTACTTC
>.|TRBV27|TRBJ2-3|.
CASIRRGTDTQYF
TGTGCCAGCATCCGTCGGGGGACAGATACGCAGTATTTT
>.|TRBV29-1|TRBJ1-2|.
CSVRRGYGYTF
TGCAGCGTTCGAAGGGGGTATGGCTACACCTTC
>.|TRBV10-3|TRBJ2-1|TRBD2
CAISVTSGSSYNEQFF
TGTGCCATCAGTGTAACTAGCGGGAGCTCCTACAATGAGCAGTTCTTC
>.|TRBV5-5|TRBJ2-3|TRBD2
CASSLRLAPDTQYF
TGTGCCAGCAGCCTCCGACTAGCCCCAGATACGCAGTATTTT
>.|TRBV2|TRBJ1-5|.
CASSEDKSNQPQHF
TGTGCCAGCAGTGAAGACAAGTCCAATCAGCCCCAGCATTTT
>.|TRBV30|TRBJ2-7|.
CAWSFQGQPYEQYF
TGTGCCTGGAGCTTTCAGGGACAACCCTACGAGCAGTACTTC
>.|TRBV18|TRBJ2-7|.
CASSSGIRGGYEQYF
TGTGCCAGCTCCTCCGGTATTAGGGGGGGCTACGAGCAGTACTTC
>.|TRBV4-2|TRBJ2-5|.
CASSQGEAGQETQYF
TGTGCCAGCAGCCAAGGGGAAGCGGGCCAAGAGACCCAGTACTTC
>.|TRBV19|TRBJ1-5|.
CASTVLGLYNQPQHF
TGTGCCAGTACCGTCTTGGGCCTTTACAATCAGCCCCAGCATTTT
>.|TRBV9|TRBJ2-5|.
CASSVGVQETQYF
TGTGCCAGCAGCGTAGGAGTCCAAGAGACCCAGTACTTC
>.|TRBV28|TRBJ1-5|TRBD1
CATIGQEGSQPQHF
TGTGCCACCATTGGACAGGAGGGGAGTCAGCCCCAGCATTTT
>few|TRBV6-5|TRBJ2-7|.
CASSIQGSYEQYF
TGTGCCAGCTCGATACAGGGTTCCTACGAGCAGTACTTC
>.|TRBV7-3|TRBJ2-3|TRBD2
CASNTLAGVEWDYTDTQYF
TGTGCCAGCAACACCTTAGCGGGAGTGGAGTGGGACTACACAGATACGCAGTATTTT
>.|TRBV27|TRBJ2-1|TRBD2
CASSPGLGGEQFF
TGTGCCAGCAGCCCCGGACTAGGCGGTGAGCAGTTCTTC
>.|TRBV5-1|TRBJ2-1|.
CASSLSGMTSGDEQFF
TGCGCCAGCAGCTTGTCTGGGATGACTAGTGGGGATGAGCAGTTCTTC
>.|TRBV28|TRBJ1-1|TRBD1
CASSPPTDRVGTEAFF
TGTGCCAGCAGCCCTCCTACCGACAGGGTGGGGACTGAAGCTTTCTTT
>.|TRBV27|TRBJ2-7|TRBD2
CASSLSQREGRGYEQYF
TGTGCCAGCAGTTTATCCCAGCGGGAGGGCCGAGGCTACGAGCAGTACTTC
>once|TRBV28|TRBJ2-3|.
CASRLGQPTDTQYF
TGTGCCAGCAGACTGGGACAACCCACAGATACGCAGTATTTT
>once|TRBV30|TRBJ2-1|TRBD1
CAWGQGTYNEQFF
TGTGCCTGGGGACAGGGAACGTACAATGAGCAGTTCTTC
>.|TRBV7-2|TRBJ2-2|.
CAITIGRSLPGELFF
TGTGCCATTACCATTGGGAGGTCTCTACCCGGGGAGCTGTTTTTT
>.|TRBV7-6|TRBJ2-3|TRBD2
CASSLAQDSGRSDTQYF
TGTGCCAGCAGCTTAGCGCAAGACAGCGGGAGGTCAGATACGCAGTATTTT
>.|TRBV6-4|TRBJ1-2|.
CASSAVYGGDGGYTF
TGTGCCAGCAGCGCCGTGTATGGCGGGGACGGTGGCTACACCTTC
>.|TRBV15|TRBJ2-7|TRBD2
CATSRDLAGASYEQYF
TGTGCCACCAGCAGAGATCTCGCGGGAGCATCCTACGAGCAGTACTTC
>.|TRBV5-1|TRBJ2-2|.
CASSLGTGTGELFF
TGCGCCAGCAGCTTGGGTACGGGGACCGGGGAGCTGTTTTTT
>.|TRBV11-2|TRBJ2-5|.
CASSLDGARTETQYF
TGTGCCAGCAGCTTAGATGGGGCTAGAACAGAGACCCAGTACTTC
>.|TRBV28|TRBJ1-5|.
CASSLNLDRLNQPQHF
TGTGCCAGCAGTTTAAACCTTGACAGATTAAATCAGCCCCAGCATTTT
>.|TRBV5-1|TRBJ2-3|TRBD2
CASSATLAGGGTDTQYF
TGCGCCAGCAGCGCGACACTAGCGGGAGGGGGGACAGATACGCAGTATTTT
>.|TRBV6-5|TRBJ1-2|.
CASSYGGAWGYTF
TGTGCCAGCAGTTACGGGGGGGCCTGGGGCTACACCTTC
>few|TRBV30|TRBJ1-1|.
CAWVRAANTEAFF
TGTGCCTGGGTCCGTGCGGCGAACACTGAAGCTTTCTTT
>.|TRBV28|TRBJ2-1|.
CASSFERSYNEQFF
TGTGCCAGCAGTTTTGAGCGATCCTACAATGAGCAGTTCTTC
>.|TRBV19|TRBJ1-1|.
CASSIIHRSGLNTEAFF
TGTGCCAGTAGTATAATTCACCGGTCAGGGCTGAACACTGAAGCTTTCTTT
>.|TRBV2|TRBJ1-2|.
CASSKGVDGYTF
TGTGCCAGCAGTAAGGGGGTTGATGGCTACACCTTC
>.|TRBV9|TRBJ2-3|TRBD2
CASSVDPLAKIPDTQYF
TGTGCCAGCAGCGTAGACCCACTAGCGAAGATCCCAGATACGCAGTATTTT
>.|TRBV7-2|TRBJ2-3|TRBD2
CASSLVGRAGDTQYF
TGTGCCAGCAGCTTAGTCGGGAGGGCCGGAGATACGCAGTATTTT
>.|TRBV6-6|TRBJ2-1|.
CASSPGDFGSYNEQFF
TGTGCCAGCAGCCCCGGGGACTTCGGCTCCTACAATGAGCAGTTCTTC